The rows below give T cell receptor beta chains drawn from one sample of a study of T cell changes during pregnancy in multiple sclerosis. Sequenced by immunoSEQ multiplex PCR; TCRdb stores in-frame clones only, minus some. The sample shows some 64,000 clones, roughly 90% of them seen only once. Material: peripheral blood, obtained in the first trimester of pregnancy. All receptors come from a female donor in good health, enrolled as a control in a pregnancy study. Each CDR3 is given with its conserved first and last residue. D genes are given only for firm matches. Where a row states a size, it is once, few, many or the class of an expanded clone; other rows omit it.

>TRBJ2-6|TRBV27|many|NA
CATKGGMAGANVLTF
TGTGCCACCAAGGGCGGGATGGCTGGGGCCAACGTCCTGACTTTC
>TRBJ1-3|TRBV28|NA|NA
CASRTSKDTIYF
TGTGCCAGCCGGACAAGCAAGGACACCATATATTTT
>TRBJ2-4|TRBV15|NA|NA
CATSRDLDPRGYF
TGTGCCACCAGCAGAGATCTCGACCCCAGGGGGTACTTC
>TRBJ2-1|TRBV10-2|NA|TRBD2
CASTGGGEQFF
TGCGCCAGCACGGGGGGGGGTGAGCAGTTCTTC
>TRBJ2-7|TRBV27|NA|NA
CASSDRRSYEQYF
TGTGCCAGCAGCGACAGGCGCTCCTACGAGCAGTACTTC
>TRBJ2-1|TRBV18|NA|TRBD2
CASSSPTSGGSYNEQFF
TGTGCCAGCTCATCGCCCACTAGCGGGGGATCCTACAATGAGCAGTTCTTC
>TRBJ1-4|TRBV18|NA|TRBD1
CASSSNRDRGPNEKLFF
TGTGCCAGCTCATCTAACCGGGACAGGGGCCCTAATGAAAAACTGTTTTTT
>TRBJ2-7|TRBV27|NA|NA
CASRDTAYEQYF
TGTGCCAGCCGGGACACAGCCTACGAGCAGTACTTC
>TRBJ1-5|TRBV18|once|NA
CASSPREGSNQPQHF
TGTGCCAGCTCACCACGGGAGGGAAGCAATCAGCCCCAGCATTTT
>TRBJ1-3|TRBV11-2|NA|TRBD1
CASSPSTGTGNTIYF
TGTGCCAGCAGCCCCTCGACAGGGACTGGAAACACCATATATTTT